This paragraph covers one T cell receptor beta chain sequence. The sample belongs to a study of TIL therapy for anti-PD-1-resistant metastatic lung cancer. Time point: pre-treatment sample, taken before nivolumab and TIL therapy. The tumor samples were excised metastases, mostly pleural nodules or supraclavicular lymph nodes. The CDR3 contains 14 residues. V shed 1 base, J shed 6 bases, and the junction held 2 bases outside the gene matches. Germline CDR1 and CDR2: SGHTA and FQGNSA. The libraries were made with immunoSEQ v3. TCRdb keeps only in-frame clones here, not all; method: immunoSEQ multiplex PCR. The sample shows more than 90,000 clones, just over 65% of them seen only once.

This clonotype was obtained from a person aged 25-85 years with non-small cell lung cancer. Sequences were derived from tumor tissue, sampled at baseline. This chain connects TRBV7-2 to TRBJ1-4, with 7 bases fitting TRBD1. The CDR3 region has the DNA TGTGCCAGCAGCTTAGACGGACAGGATGAAAAACTGTTTTTT. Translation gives CASSLDGQDEKLFF.